This T cell receptor (beta chain) comes out of a study of cytomegalovirus exposure and HLA in healthy donors. Study-level background: Ancestry clustering placed roughly 86% of roughly 400 genotyped donors in the Caucasian-associated cluster. General study findings and limits: A later analysis showed TCR association rates differing by HLA locus, peaking at DRB1 and lowest at HLA-C.

Primers included in the PCR were 60 Vbeta and 13 Jbeta primers. Using immunoSEQ multiplex PCR, the repertoire was profiled, and TCRdb retains in-frame clones only, with some absent. The sample lists 100,000 to 130,000 clones, less than 80% occurring once. V was clipped by 1 base and J by 4 bases; unmatched bases: 2. Germline loops: CDR1 GTSNPN, CDR2 SVGIG (reference sequence). CDR3 length equals 13 residues. As concerns this clone: Its specificity is not known.

The source material was PBMCs. The clonotype comes from a man aged 25 to 40 in good health and CMV-seronegative. V gene TRBV30 combines with J gene TRBJ2-7; 9 bases map to TRBD1. CDR3 coding DNA: TGTGCCTGGAGTGGGACAGGGGTGTACGAGCAGTACTTC. This sequence encodes CAWSGTGVYEQYF.